These 11 T cell receptor beta chains were sequenced from one sample in a study of blood T cell repertoires in COVID-19. Using immunoSEQ multiplex PCR, the repertoire was profiled, and TCRdb retains in-frame clones only, with some absent. The table records some 210,000 clones, about four fifths of them present only once. Source material: peripheral blood. The receptors here all came from a woman aged 45-65 years with active or convalescent COVID-19.

Here the CDR3 DNA reads TGTGCCAGCAGTCGGTACCGGGACAGTGAAGCTTTCTTT. This encodes CASSRYRDSEAFF. The chain joins TRBV14 to TRBJ1-1; 7 nucleotides line up with TRBD1. J gave up 7 bases and V 6 bases, and 8 bases lay outside the gene matches. CDR1 SGHDN and CDR2 FVKESK come from the germline V gene. The CDR3 is 13 residues long.

The chain carries TRBV27 and TRBJ1-4, with 7 bases lining up with TRBD1. The CDR3 is made up of 14 amino acids. With V trimmed by 8 bases and J by 4 bases, 7 bases remained unmatched. The V gene's germline CDR1 is MNHEY and CDR2 SMNVEV (reference sequence). The chain's CDR3 is CASPYRGGNEKLFF. Written as DNA, the CDR3 is TGTGCCAGCCCTTACAGGGGAGGTAATGAAAAACTGTTTTTT.

CDR3 sequence (DNA): TGTGCCAGCTGGGCTAGCGGGAGGTCAGCCTCCTACAATGAGCAGTTCTTC. It translates to CASWASGRSASYNEQFF. This chain joins TRBV27 and TRBJ2-1; 11 bases agree with TRBD2. Germline V CDR1 and CDR2: MNHEY, SMNVEV (reference sequence). The trim removed 8 bases at V and 0 bases at J, leaving 9 bases unmatched. CDR3 length: 17 residues.

The V call is TRBV28, the J call TRBJ1-1, with 9 positions matching TRBD1. V lost 2 bases and J lost 1; bases outside the gene matches: 2. This CDR3 contains 15 residues. The V gene's germline CDR1 is MDHEN and CDR2 SYDVKM. CDR3 coding DNA: TGTGCCAGCAGTTTAATGGGACAGGGGAACACTGAAGCTTTCTTT. Translation gives CASSLMGQGNTEAFF.

V usage is TRBV6-5 and J usage is TRBJ1-4; 8 bases align to TRBD1. V was pared by 8 bases and J by 10 bases, with 15 bases of the junction left unmatched. The germline V gene has CDR1 MNHEY and CDR2 SVGAGI. This CDR3 has 15 amino acids. The CDR3 spells CASSTLDRVKGKLFF. CDR3 nucleotide sequence: TGTGCCAGCTCAACTTTGGACAGGGTAAAAGGAAAACTGTTTTTT.

The chain uses TRBV15 and TRBJ1-2; D not resolved. This CDR3 spans 15 amino acids. Germline CDR1 is LNHNV and CDR2 is YYDKDF (reference sequence). V was pared by 5 bases and J by 0 bases, with 13 bases between. The CDR3 nucleotides read TGTGCCACCAGCCGACCGACCCAGGCTAACTATGGCTACACCTTC. Amino acids: CATSRPTQANYGYTF.

This clone was recorded only once. V and J are TRBV28 and TRBJ2-7; 8 positions agree with TRBD2. This CDR3 region has 15 residues. Germline CDR1 and CDR2: MDHEN and SYDVKM. V gave up 5 bases and J gave up 7 bases; unmatched junction bases: 13. CDR3 DNA sequence: TGTGCCAGCAGTCCCCCGGGAGGGAGGGCCGCGGAGCAGTACTTC. Its translation is CASSPPGGRAAEQYF.

This chain links TRBV6-6 with TRBJ2-3; TRBD2 matches 13 bases. V lost 4 bases to trimming and J lost 4 bases; unmatched junction nucleotides: 5. The germline CDR1 and CDR2 sequences are MNHNY and SVGAGI (reference sequence). There are 16 residues in the CDR3. CDR3 sequence: CASSSPGLAGPDTQYF. The CDR3 DNA reads as TGTGCCAGCAGTTCTCCGGGACTAGCGGGACCAGATACGCAGTATTTT.

This sequence joins TRBV11-2 and TRBJ1-2; tentative D call: TRBD1 (6 bases). The CDR3 spans 15 residues. Germline assignment: CDR1 SGHAT and CDR2 FQNNGV. The V end lost 1 base, the J end lost 3 bases, and 12 bases lay between the germline ends. CDR3 DNA sequence: TGTGCCAGCAGCTTAGCCGGGGGGCAATACTATGGCTACACCTTC. It specifies CASSLAGGQYYGYTF.

The rearrangement links TRBV12-3 or TRBV12-4 to TRBJ2-5, with a possible D match to TRBD2 (5 bases). Deletions cut 9 bases from V and 2 bases from J, with 10 bases between. The CDR3 sequence is 12 residues long. The CDR3 DNA is TGTGCCAGTACTAGGAGACAAGAGACCCAGTACTTC. It is translated as CASTRRQETQYF.

This clone was seen more than once but under ten times. The J gene is TRBJ1-6, the V gene TRBV9, with D perhaps TRBD1 (6 bases). The CDR3 has 13 residues. V was shortened by 3 bases and J by 7 bases, with 8 bases between the two germline ends. Looked up from germline, CDR1 is SGDLS and CDR2 is YYNGEE. The CDR3 is CASSAQGNSPLHF. CDR3 bases: TGTGCCAGCAGCGCCCAGGGGAATTCACCCCTCCACTTT.